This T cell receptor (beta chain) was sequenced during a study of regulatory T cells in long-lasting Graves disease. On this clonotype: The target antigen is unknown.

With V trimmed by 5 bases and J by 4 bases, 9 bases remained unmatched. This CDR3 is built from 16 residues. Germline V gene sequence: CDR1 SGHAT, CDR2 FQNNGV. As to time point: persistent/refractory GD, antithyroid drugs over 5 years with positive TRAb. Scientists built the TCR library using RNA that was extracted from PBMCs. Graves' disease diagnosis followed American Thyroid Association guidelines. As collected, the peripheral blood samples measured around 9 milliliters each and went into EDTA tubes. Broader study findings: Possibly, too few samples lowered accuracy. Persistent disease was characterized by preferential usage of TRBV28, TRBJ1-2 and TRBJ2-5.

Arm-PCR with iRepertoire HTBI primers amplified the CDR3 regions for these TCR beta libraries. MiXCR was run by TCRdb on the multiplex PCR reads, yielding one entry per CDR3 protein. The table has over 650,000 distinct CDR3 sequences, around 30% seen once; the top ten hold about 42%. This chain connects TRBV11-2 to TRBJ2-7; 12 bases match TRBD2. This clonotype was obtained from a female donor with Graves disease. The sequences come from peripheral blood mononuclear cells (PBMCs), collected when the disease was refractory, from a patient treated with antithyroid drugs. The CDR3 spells CASSISSGRARYEQYF. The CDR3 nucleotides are TGTGCCAGCAGCATTTCTAGCGGGAGGGCCCGTTACGAGCAGTACTTC.